This passage covers 21 T cell receptor beta chains from one sample sequenced in a study of blood T cell repertoires in COVID-19. Assay used: immunoSEQ multiplex PCR; TCRdb lists only in-frame clones, some missing. The sample lists about 200,000 clones; around nine tenths were seen once. The sample taken for sequencing was peripheral blood. The receptors here all came from a young man with active or convalescent COVID-19.

CDR3 loop: CASSSGLVNEQFF. Written as DNA, the CDR3 is TGTGCCAGCAGCAGCGGACTGGTCAATGAGCAGTTCTTC. The chain couples TRBV7-2 to TRBJ2-1; a weak D match, TRBD2 (5 bases). Germline lookup yields CDR1 SGHTA and CDR2 FQGNSA. Trimming shortened V by 5 bases and J by 6 bases, and 11 bases separated the two germline ends. CDR3 length: 13 residues.

This clone was detected only once. V gene TRBV11-2 combines with J gene TRBJ2-7; 7 bases are shared with TRBD2. The CDR3 runs to 15 residues. V was pared by 0 bases and J by 0 bases, with 2 bases of the junction left unmatched. Germline-derived CDR1 and CDR2 are SGHAT and FQNNGV. The CDR3 reads CASSLELASSYEQYF. In nucleotides, the CDR3 is TGTGCCAGCAGCTTAGAACTAGCGAGCTCCTACGAGCAGTACTTC. Looking up the rest from reference TRBV11-2 and TRBJ2-7 gives the full variable domain: EAGVAQSPRYKIIEKRQSVAFWCNPISGHATLYWYQQILGQGPKLLIQFQNNGVVDDSQLPKDRFSAERLKGVDSTLKIQPAKLEDSAVYLCASSLELASSYEQYFGPGTRLTVT.

The chain joins TRBV14 to TRBJ2-3, with 9 bases that match TRBD2. The ends lost 4 bases at V and 0 bases at J; junction bases unmatched: 8. Germline V lookup: CDR1 SGHDN, CDR2 FVKESK. The CDR3 runs 17 residues. CDR3 DNA: TGTGCCAGCAGCCGCGGACTAGCGCGTACTAGCACAGATACGCAGTATTTT. Amino acids: CASSRGLARTSTDTQYF.

The rearrangement links TRBV19 to TRBJ2-7; 9 nucleotides align to TRBD2. Germline V gene lookup returns CDR1 LNHDA and CDR2 SQIVND (reference sequence). The CDR3 spans 15 residues. Trimming took 1 base from V and 7 from J; bases not matched to a gene: 8. CDR3 protein: CASSIGLAAMREQYF. The CDR3 DNA reads as TGTGCCAGTAGTATAGGACTAGCGGCCATGAGGGAGCAGTACTTC.

The V gene is TRBV19, the J gene TRBJ1-3, with D uncertain. Trimming left V 4 bases short and J 0 bases short, with 7 bases between. CDR1 is LNHDA and CDR2 is SQIVND in the germline V gene (reference sequence). This CDR3 has 14 residues. CDR3 protein: CASSTLGSGNTIYF. The CDR3 DNA reads as TGTGCCAGTAGTACCCTAGGCTCTGGAAACACCATATATTTT. The full variable domain, its missing parts supplied by reference TRBV19 and TRBJ1-3, is DGGITQSPKYLFRKEGQNVTLSCEQNLNHDAMYWYRQDPGQGLRLIYYSQIVNDFQKGDIAEGYSVSREKKESFPLTVTSAQKNPTAFYLCASSTLGSGNTIYFGEGSWLTVV.

The rearrangement links TRBV5-3 to TRBJ1-2; 8 positions match TRBD1. TRBV5-3 is sorted into the ORF group, with uncertain function. CDR3 length: 15 residues. Trimming removed 5 bases from V and 5 bases from J; junction bases left unmatched: 11. In DNA, the CDR3 is TGTGCCAGAAGGTCTTTGGGACAGGAGAAATATGGCTACACCTTC. It is translated as CARRSLGQEKYGYTF.

The J gene is TRBJ1-2, the V gene TRBV19; 11 positions match TRBD1. V lost 8 bases and J lost 7; bases outside the gene matches: 6. The CDR3 consists of 13 residues. Germline values: CDR1 LNHDA, CDR2 SQIVND (reference sequence). The CDR3: CASWTGGYGGYTF. The CDR3 DNA follows: TGTGCCAGTTGGACAGGGGGCTATGGTGGCTACACCTTC. The variable domain in full, completed from reference TRBV19 and TRBJ1-2, reads DGGITQSPKYLFRKEGQNVTLSCEQNLNHDAMYWYRQDPGQGLRLIYYSQIVNDFQKGDIAEGYSVSREKKESFPLTVTSAQKNPTAFYLCASWTGGYGGYTFGSGTRLTVV.

The CDR3 loop reads CASSGGGLYGYTF. CDR3 sequence (DNA): TGTGCCAGCAGTGGAGGGGGCCTCTATGGCTACACCTTC. The chain is built from TRBV25-1 and TRBJ1-2; the match to TRBD1 covers 7 bases. The germline V gene encodes CDR1 MGHDK and CDR2 SYGVNS. The trim removed 4 bases at V and 4 bases at J, leaving 3 bases unmatched. The CDR3 has 13 residues.

The chain recombines TRBV5-4 with TRBJ2-3; D perhaps matches TRBD1 (6 bases). V was clipped by 3 bases and J by 3 bases, with 11 bases between them. Germline-derived CDR1 and CDR2 are SGHNT and YYREEE (reference sequence). This CDR3 comprises 14 residues. The CDR3 sequence is CASSSKGETDTQYF. In DNA form, the CDR3 reads TGTGCCAGCAGCTCGAAGGGGGAAACAGATACGCAGTATTTT.

The chain joins TRBV2 to TRBJ1-4; 10 bases line up with TRBD1. The CDR3 sequence is 17 residues long. Germline CDR1 reads SNHLY; CDR2 reads FYNNEI. Trimming cost V 6 bases and J 0 bases; bases outside gene matches: 7. Here the CDR3 DNA reads TGTGCCAGCAGGTCCCGGGACAGGGGTACAACTAATGAAAAACTGTTTTTT. Translated: CASRSRDRGTTNEKLFF.

The genes are TRBV7-2 and TRBJ2-3; TRBD2 agrees at 9 bases. Germline lookup yields CDR1 SGHTA and CDR2 FQGNSA. With V trimmed by 5 bases and J by 5 bases, 8 bases remained unmatched. CDR3 length: 15 amino acids. The CDR3 DNA is TGTGCCAGCAGCCGGAGCGGGGGGCGTGTAGATACGCAGTATTTT. It codes for CASSRSGGRVDTQYF.

The chain couples TRBV2 to TRBJ1-4; 9 nucleotides line up with TRBD1. The J segment lost 5 bases and the V segment lost 7 bases, leaving 11 bases of the junction unmatched. This CDR3 has 16 amino acids. Germline V lookup: CDR1 SNHLY, CDR2 FYNNEI. The CDR3 region has the DNA TGTGCCAGCACTCTTACTCAGACAGGGGGGAATGAAAAACTGTTTTTT. It codes for CASTLTQTGGNEKLFF.

The V call is TRBV19, the J call TRBJ2-6; TRBD1 matches 9 bases. CDR3 size: 19 residues. Germline V CDR1 and CDR2: LNHDA, SQIVND (reference sequence). Trimming cost V 1 base and J 0 bases; bases outside gene matches: 7. CDR3 DNA: TGTGCCAGTAGTATAGCCCACAGGGGGCTTAGCTCTGGGGCCAACGTCCTGACTTTC. Its translation: CASSIAHRGLSSGANVLTF.

This clone showed up just once. The J gene is TRBJ2-7, the V gene TRBV11-3; D unclear. This CDR3 is built from 12 residues. CDR1 and CDR2 from the germline V gene are SGHNT and YENEEA. Trimming removed 4 bases at V and 3 bases at J, with 7 bases between. CDR3 sequence reads: CASSSQIYEQYF. CDR3 in DNA: TGTGCCAGCAGCTCACAGATCTACGAGCAGTACTTC.

V and J are TRBV6-6 and TRBJ2-4, with 12 bases matching TRBD1. The CDR3 contains 15 residues. The germline V gene has CDR1 MNHNY and CDR2 SVGAGI (reference sequence). V shed 2 bases, J shed 8 bases, and the junction held 4 bases outside the gene matches. This CDR3 is CASSYRGQGADIQYF. In DNA form, the CDR3 reads TGTGCCAGCAGTTACAGGGGACAGGGGGCCGACATTCAGTACTTC.

This rearrangement joins TRBV7-9 to TRBJ1-1; TRBD1 matches 9 bases. The V gene's germline CDR1 is SEHNR and CDR2 FQNEAQ (reference sequence). The CDR3 sequence is 15 residues long. V lost 5 bases and J lost 3; bases outside the gene matches: 7. Here the CDR3 DNA reads TGTGCCAGCAGCAGCTCACAGGGGGCATACACTGAAGCTTTCTTT. This sequence encodes CASSSSQGAYTEAFF.

CDR3 bases: TGTGCCAGCAGTGAATCGGGGGGTGGAAACACCATATATTTT. Protein: CASSESGGGNTIYF. V and J are TRBV2 and TRBJ1-3; TRBD1 is a possible D gene (5 bases). Germline CDR1 is SNHLY and CDR2 is FYNNEI. This CDR3 spans 14 amino acids. Trimming left V 2 bases short and J 3 bases short, with 8 bases between.

Only a few counts were recorded for this clone. V and J are TRBV27 and TRBJ1-2, with 7 bases lining up with TRBD1. CDR3 size: 15 residues. The V and J ends lost 8 bases and 4 bases, in that order; junction bases with no gene match: 13. The germline V gene encodes CDR1 MNHEY and CDR2 SMNVEV (reference sequence). The CDR3 DNA reads as TGTGCCAGCCACCCTGTTGGAGGGGGCAGCTATGGCTACACCTTC. It codes for CASHPVGGGSYGYTF.

In this sample, this clone turned up once. This chain joins TRBV5-1 and TRBJ1-4; perhaps TRBD1 as D (6 bases). The germline gives CDR1 SGHRS, CDR2 YFSETQ. V lost 0 bases to trimming and J lost 8 bases, with 11 bases between them. The CDR3 runs 14 residues. CDR3 loop: CASSLDRALEKLFF. DNA of the CDR3: TGCGCCAGCAGCTTGGACAGGGCTCTCGAAAAACTGTTTTTT.

The V gene is TRBV30, the J gene TRBJ2-1, with TRBD1 matching 11 bases. The V and J ends lost 2 bases and 6 bases, in that order; junction bases with no gene match: 3. Germline V gene data show CDR1 as GTSNPN and CDR2 as SVGIG (reference sequence). This CDR3 contains 14 residues. The CDR3 bases are TGTGCCTGGAGTCTAGGGACAGGGGGCAATGAGCAGTTCTTC. This gives the protein CAWSLGTGGNEQFF.

V and J are TRBV7-2 and TRBJ1-4; TRBD1 matches 7 bases. The CDR3 runs 14 residues. The V gene's germline CDR1 is SGHTA and CDR2 FQGNSA. The ends lost 2 bases at V and 6 bases at J; junction bases unmatched: 3. CDR3: CASSLQTGDEKLFF. The CDR3 DNA follows: TGTGCCAGCAGCTTACAAACAGGGGATGAAAAACTGTTTTTT.